Presented here are 27 T cell receptor beta chains from one specimen sequenced in a study of CD8+ T cells in alopecia areata. Following extraction, RNA underwent reverse transcription to cDNA, which served as the sequencing template. Measured with immunoSEQ multiplex PCR; TCRdb has only the in-frame clones, and not every one. Of about 140,000 clones detected, approximately 51% appear once; the ten largest clones hold 0.95% to 1%. The sequencing here drew on CD4+ T cells sorted from blood, taken at week 0. These receptors all stem from a human donor with alopecia areata.

This clone was counted between two and nine times. The chain recombines TRBV5-1 with TRBJ2-5; 7 bases map to TRBD1. This CDR3 comprises 14 residues. Germline CDR1 reads SGHRS; CDR2 reads YFSETQ. With V trimmed by 4 bases and J by 0 bases, 3 bases remained unmatched. The CDR3 spells CASSMGQHQETQYF. The CDR3 nucleotides are TGCGCCAGCAGCATGGGACAGCACCAAGAGACCCAGTACTTC.

The rearrangement joins TRBV29-1 to TRBJ2-7, with TRBD1 identical over 9 bases. Germline V lookup: CDR1 SQVTM, CDR2 ANQGSEA. The CDR3 is made up of 13 amino acids. V trimming: 6 bases; J trimming: 6 bases; junction bases outside the gene matches: 9. The CDR3 protein is CSVAGTGFLEQYF. The DNA for the CDR3 is TGCAGCGTGGCTGGGACAGGGTTTCTCGAGCAGTACTTC.

This clone was observed a single time. The rearrangement uses TRBV29-1 and TRBJ1-1; the D is unclear. The germline V and J ends were trimmed by 2 bases and 0 bases, with 7 bases remaining between them. This CDR3 is built from 13 residues. Germline assignment: CDR1 SQVTM and CDR2 ANQGSEA. In nucleotides, the CDR3 is TGCAGCGTTGAACCAGGAATGAACACTGAAGCTTTCTTT. It specifies CSVEPGMNTEAFF.

This sequence joins TRBV7-8 and TRBJ1-1; the D gene is possibly TRBD1 (5 bases). Trimming cost V 2 bases and J 1 base, with 8 bases left between them. Germline V gene sequence: CDR1 SGHVS, CDR2 FQNEAQ. The CDR3 has 14 residues. In nucleotides, the CDR3 is TGTGCCAGCAGCTTATGGGGCGAGAACACTGAAGCTTTCTTT. Translated, it gives CASSLWGENTEAFF.

This clone was observed a few times. The rearrangement links TRBV15 to TRBJ2-1, with 8 bases fitting TRBD2. Trimming removed 1 base from V and 8 bases from J; junction bases left unmatched: 13. The CDR3 totals 17 residues. The germline CDR1 and CDR2 sequences are LNHNV and YYDKDF (reference sequence). The CDR3 sequence: CATSRGGTSLLSDEQFF. CDR3 DNA sequence: TGTGCCACCAGCAGAGGTGGGACTAGTCTTCTTAGCGATGAGCAGTTCTTC. The full variable domain, completed using reference TRBV15 and TRBJ2-1, is DAMVIQNPRYQVTQFGKPVTLSCSQTLNHNVMYWYQQKSSQAPKLLFHYYDKDFNNEADTPDNFQSRRPNTSFCFLDIRSPGLGDTAMYLCATSRGGTSLLSDEQFFGPGTRLTVL.

The rearrangement links TRBV27 to TRBJ2-2; 8 bases match TRBD1. The CDR3 totals 14 residues. The V segment lost 6 bases and the J segment 6 bases; nucleotides outside the gene matches: 6. Germline assignment: CDR1 MNHEY and CDR2 SMNVEV (reference sequence). CDR3 in DNA: TGTGCCAGCAGCCCGGACAGGGTGTCCGGGGAGCTGTTTTTT. This encodes CASSPDRVSGELFF.

V and J are TRBV30 and TRBJ1-2; D ambiguous. Germline-derived CDR1 and CDR2 are GTSNPN and SVGIG (reference sequence). With 4 bases removed from V and 1 base from J, the gap between germline ends came to 7 bases. The length of the CDR3 is 12 residues. The CDR3 sequence is CAWNANNYGYTF. CDR3 nucleotides: TGTGCCTGGAATGCCAATAACTATGGCTACACCTTC.

The rearrangement uses TRBV15 and TRBJ1-2; a weak D match, TRBD1 (6 bases). The germline gives CDR1 LNHNV, CDR2 YYDKDF (reference sequence). CDR3 length: 13 amino acids. Trimming removed 8 bases from V and 4 bases from J, with 14 bases in between. Here the CDR3 DNA reads TGTGCCACCTCACCCCGACAGGCCTATGGCTACACCTTC. This translates into CATSPRQAYGYTF.

The chain couples TRBV7-9 to TRBJ2-1; D is uncertain. The germline V gene has CDR1 SEHNR and CDR2 FQNEAQ (reference sequence). The CDR3 contains 11 residues. V shed 5 bases and J shed 4 bases, with 3 bases lying between them. The CDR3 nucleotides read TGTGCCAGCAGCCGTTACAATGAGCAGTTCTTC. Translated, it gives CASSRYNEQFF.

The rearrangement joins TRBV29-1 to TRBJ2-7; 8 nucleotides agree with TRBD2. Unmatched junction bases numbered 16, after V lost 7 bases and J lost 2 bases. The CDR3 is 16 residues long. Germline CDR1 SQVTM, CDR2 ANQGSEA. The CDR3 here is CSAYVFGLAGAYEQYF. DNA of the CDR3: TGCAGCGCTTACGTGTTCGGGCTAGCGGGCGCCTACGAGCAGTACTTC.

This clone was seen only a few times. The chain employs TRBV29-1 and TRBJ2-7, with 7 bases lining up with TRBD2. The CDR3 is made up of 13 amino acids. Germline V lookup: CDR1 SQVTM, CDR2 ANQGSEA. V gave up 1 base and J gave up 6 bases; unmatched junction bases: 6. The CDR3 loop reads CSVEGAGSREQYF. The CDR3 DNA reads as TGCAGCGTTGAAGGAGCGGGGTCTCGCGAGCAGTACTTC.

To note about this clone: Other DNA sequences within the sample encode an identical CDR3. The rearrangement uses TRBV5-1 and TRBJ2-2; D gene uncertain. Germline CDR1 SGHRS, CDR2 YFSETQ. The CDR3 extends over 13 amino acids. Trimming stripped 0 bases from V and 5 bases from J, with 5 bases between. CDR3 amino acids: CASSLDYTGELFF. DNA for the CDR3: TGCGCCAGCAGCTTGGATTATACCGGGGAGCTGTTTTTT.

The chain links TRBV6-1 to TRBJ2-4; 11 bases fit TRBD2. V dropped 4 bases and J dropped 6; count of bases not matched to a gene: 5. The CDR3 runs 15 residues. Germline CDR1 MNHNS, CDR2 SASEGT. CDR3 in amino acids: CASSGRLAGINIQYF. Here the CDR3 DNA reads TGTGCCAGCAGTGGGAGACTAGCGGGAATAAACATTCAGTACTTC.

This chain uses TRBV6-5 with TRBJ2-7, with D possibly TRBD1 on 6 matching bases. V was trimmed by 7 bases and J by 3 bases, leaving 7 bases between them. The germline CDR1 and CDR2 sequences are MNHEY and SVGAGI. The CDR3 runs 11 residues. The DNA for the CDR3 is TGTGCCAGCACAGGGGACTACGAGCAGTACTTC. This encodes CASTGDYEQYF.

This clone came up once. The J gene is TRBJ1-1, the V gene TRBV11-2; the D is unclear. CDR1 is SGHAT, CDR2 FQNNGV, per germline. The CDR3 has 13 amino acids. With 3 bases removed from V and 1 base from J, the gap between germline ends came to 6 bases. In nucleotides, the CDR3 is TGTGCCAGCAGCTTTGTGGGGAACACTGAAGCTTTCTTT. Amino acid sequence: CASSFVGNTEAFF.

This chain joins TRBV30 and TRBJ2-1; 14 bases align to TRBD2. After removal of 8 bases from V and 2 bases from J, the junction contained 8 bases not matched to a gene. CDR3 length equals 16 residues. CDR1 is GTSNPN and CDR2 is SVGIG in the germline V gene (reference sequence). The CDR3 sequence: CAGTSGSGTAYNEQFF. Written as DNA, the CDR3 is TGTGCCGGGACTAGCGGGAGTGGTACGGCCTACAATGAGCAGTTCTTC.

J is TRBJ2-6 and V is TRBV7-9; a possible D gene is TRBD1 (6 bases). The V gene's germline CDR1 is SEHNR and CDR2 FQNEAQ (reference sequence). This CDR3 region has 17 residues. V lost 6 bases and J 1 base, leaving 16 bases between the germline ends. CDR3: CASSTGQKGSGANVLTF. CDR3 sequence (DNA): TGTGCCAGCAGTACTGGACAGAAAGGGTCTGGGGCCAACGTCCTGACTTTC.

This clone has just a few counts. This chain's CDR3 is CATSREGTQRTFF. The DNA for the CDR3 is TGTGCCACCAGCAGAGAGGGCACGCAGAGGACTTTCTTT. The chain carries TRBV15 and TRBJ1-1; no clear D gene. The CDR3 has 13 residues. The germline V gene encodes CDR1 LNHNV and CDR2 YYDKDF (reference sequence). V was shortened by 0 bases and J by 12 bases, with 14 bases between the two germline ends. The full variable domain, rest sourced from reference TRBV15 and TRBJ1-1, is DAMVIQNPRYQVTQFGKPVTLSCSQTLNHNVMYWYQQKSSQAPKLLFHYYDKDFNNEADTPDNFQSRRPNTSFCFLDIRSPGLGDTAMYLCATSREGTQRTFFGQGTRLTVV.

The chain couples TRBV27 to TRBJ2-7; TRBD2 might be the D (5 bases). Germline-derived CDR1 and CDR2 are MNHEY and SMNVEV (reference sequence). Trimming cost V 6 bases and J 5 bases, with 20 bases left between them. The CDR3 is made up of 15 amino acids. The CDR3 DNA reads TGTGCCAGCAGCCGACGTCCTGGGGAGTCGCACGAGCAGTACTTC. It encodes CASSRRPGESHEQYF.

The gene calls are TRBV7-2 and TRBJ1-1; D is uncertain. From germline, CDR1 is SGHTA and CDR2 FQGNSA. The CDR3 loop spans 12 amino acids. V was pared by 6 bases and J by 2 bases, with 7 bases between. The CDR3 nucleotides read TGTGCCAGCAGGCGTCAAAACACTGAAGCTTTCTTT. This sequence encodes CASRRQNTEAFF.

The rearrangement uses TRBV4-1 and TRBJ2-3; D may be TRBD1 (6 bases). The germline V and J ends were trimmed by 4 bases and 6 bases, with 14 bases remaining between them. Germline assignment: CDR1 MGHRA and CDR2 YSYEKL. The CDR3 loop spans 14 amino acids. Written as DNA, the CDR3 is TGCGCCAGCAGCCCGACGCCAGGGGTGGATACGCAGTATTTT. This codes for CASSPTPGVDTQYF.

This clone was detected once. The sample has other DNA sequences that encode this CDR3 too. The chain employs TRBV7-2 and TRBJ1-1, with TRBD1 as a possible D gene (5 bases). This CDR3 contains 13 residues. The germline gives CDR1 SGHTA, CDR2 FQGNSA. V dropped 6 bases and J dropped 1 base, with 9 bases sitting between them. This chain's CDR3 is CASSSDRNTEAFF. DNA of the CDR3: TGTGCCAGCAGTTCCGACAGGAACACTGAAGCTTTCTTT.

The chain combines TRBV5-4 with TRBJ2-3; TRBD2 matches at 7 bases. Germline loops: CDR1 SGHNT, CDR2 YYREEE (reference sequence). The ends lost 1 base at V and 1 base at J; junction bases unmatched: 3. The CDR3 consists of 15 residues. The CDR3 DNA follows: TGTGCCAGCAGCTTGAGCGGGATACGCACAGATACGCAGTATTTT. Protein product: CASSLSGIRTDTQYF.

This clone was observed once. V is TRBV5-1 and J is TRBJ2-5; maybe TRBD1 (8 bases). The CDR3 contains 15 residues. Trimming cost V 4 bases and J 4 bases, with 17 bases left between them. Germline CDR1 and CDR2: SGHRS and YFSETQ. CDR3 in amino acids: CASSRQTGEGETQYF. CDR3 bases: TGCGCCAGCAGCCGCCAGACAGGGGAGGGAGAGACCCAGTACTTC.

The chain employs TRBV29-1 and TRBJ2-3; no clear D. The CDR3 contains 14 residues. Germline V gene lookup returns CDR1 SQVTM and CDR2 ANQGSEA. The ends were cut back, 6 bases at V and 1 base at J, with 14 bases in the middle. CDR3 in DNA: TGCAGCGTCCTCTGGGTTCTGGGCACAGATACGCAGTATTTT. It yields the protein CSVLWVLGTDTQYF.

This clone was seen a few times. The J gene is TRBJ1-1, the V gene TRBV23-1; TRBD1 is a possible D gene (5 bases). TRBV23-1 falls under the ORF class, with uncertain function. Between the trimmed V and J ends, which lost 6 bases and 5 bases, there was a span of 16 bases. This CDR3 comprises 14 residues. The CDR3 coding sequence is TGCGCCAGCAGCCCAAGCAGGGTTGGGACTGAAGCTTTCTTT. Translating gives CASSPSRVGTEAFF.

The V gene is TRBV7-9, the J gene TRBJ2-5; D uncertain. Per the germline V gene, CDR1 is SEHNR and CDR2 is FQNEAQ (reference sequence). This CDR3 spans 15 amino acids. Deletions cut 0 bases from V and 4 bases from J, with 12 bases between. The CDR3 DNA follows: TGTGCCAGCAGCTTAGCTTGGGCCTCGGGAGAGACCCAGTACTTC. It yields the protein CASSLAWASGETQYF.